This note documents a single T cell receptor beta chain sequence. Its antigen is not known. Only in-frame clones appear in the TCRdb table, and some are missing; sequencing was by immunoSEQ multiplex PCR. The table records some 630,000 clones, 95% to 97% of them present only once. The data are from a study of shared clonotypes between healthy human individuals. Study-wide results and caveats: Non-shared clonotypes had lower generation probabilities than those shared by all four donors. Limited genetic and exposure-history diversity came from having few donors. Some naive CD4 clonotypes, 4% to 6%, turned up in common across a handful of donors.

The J segment lost 3 bases and the V segment lost 8 bases, leaving 10 bases of the junction unmatched. Looked up from germline, CDR1 is SGHAT and CDR2 is FQDESV (reference sequence). The CDR3 runs 15 residues. Positively selected for CCR7, the CD45RO-negative cells used as naive CD8 cells excluded terminally differentiated effector memory CD45RA+ cells. Sample: naive CD8+ T cells sorted from blood. This TCR derives from a woman aged 25 to 45 in good health. The V call is TRBV11-1, the J call TRBJ2-3, with 8 bases matching TRBD1. CDR3 amino acids: CASGKDRGVTDTQYF. Here the CDR3 DNA reads TGTGCCAGCGGAAAAGACAGGGGTGTAACAGATACGCAGTATTTT.